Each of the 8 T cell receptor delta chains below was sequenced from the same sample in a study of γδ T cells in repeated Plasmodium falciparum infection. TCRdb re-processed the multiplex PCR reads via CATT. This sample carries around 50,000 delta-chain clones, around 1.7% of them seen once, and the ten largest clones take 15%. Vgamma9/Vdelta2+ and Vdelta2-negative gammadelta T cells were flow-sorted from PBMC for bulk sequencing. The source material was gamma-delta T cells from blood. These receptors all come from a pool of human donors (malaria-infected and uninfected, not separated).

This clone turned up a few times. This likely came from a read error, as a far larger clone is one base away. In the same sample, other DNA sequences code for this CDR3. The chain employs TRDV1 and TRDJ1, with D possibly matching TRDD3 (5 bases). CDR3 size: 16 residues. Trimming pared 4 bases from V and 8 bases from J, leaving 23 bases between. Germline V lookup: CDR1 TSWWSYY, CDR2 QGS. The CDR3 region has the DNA TGTGCTCTTGGGGGCCTCCCGAGGGGGGGTATACGCAAACTCATCTTT. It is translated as CALGGLPRGGIRKLIF.

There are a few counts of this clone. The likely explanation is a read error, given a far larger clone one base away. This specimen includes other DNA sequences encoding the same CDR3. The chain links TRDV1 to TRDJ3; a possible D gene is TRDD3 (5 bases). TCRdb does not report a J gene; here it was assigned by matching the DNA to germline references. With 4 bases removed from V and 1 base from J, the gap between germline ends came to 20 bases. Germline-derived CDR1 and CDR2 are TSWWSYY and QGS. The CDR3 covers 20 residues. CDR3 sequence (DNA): TGTGCTCTTGGGGGCAGGGTAAGAACTGGAGGATCCTGGGACACCCGACAGATGTTTTTC. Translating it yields CALGGRVRTGGSWDTRQMFF.

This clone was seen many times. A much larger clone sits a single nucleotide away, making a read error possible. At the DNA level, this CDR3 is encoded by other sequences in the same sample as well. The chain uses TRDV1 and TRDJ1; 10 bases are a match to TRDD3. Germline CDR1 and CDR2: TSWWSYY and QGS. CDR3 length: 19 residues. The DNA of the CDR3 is TGTGCTCTCGGGGAACCTACTTCCTTCCAACTGGGGGATTTCGATAAACTCATCTTT. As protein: CALGEPTSFQLGDFDKLIF.

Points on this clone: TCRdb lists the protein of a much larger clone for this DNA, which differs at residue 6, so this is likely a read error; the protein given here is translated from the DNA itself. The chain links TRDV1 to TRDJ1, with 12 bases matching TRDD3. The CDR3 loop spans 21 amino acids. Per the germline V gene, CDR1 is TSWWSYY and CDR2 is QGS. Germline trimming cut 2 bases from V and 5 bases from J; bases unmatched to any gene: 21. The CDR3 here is CALGESTAVLGDTVVMDKLIF. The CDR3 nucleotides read TGTGCTCTTGGGGAATCCACGGCGGTACTGGGGGATACTGTCGTCATGGATAAACTCATCTTT.

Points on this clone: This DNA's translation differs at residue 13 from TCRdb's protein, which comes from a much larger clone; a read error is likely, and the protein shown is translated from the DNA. The CDR3 protein is CAFLSPFPKRGIWKADKLIF. For the CDR3, the DNA is TGTGCCTTCCTTAGCCCCTTTCCTAAAAGGGGGATATGGAAAGCGGATAAACTCATCTTT. The rearrangement uses TRDV3 and TRDJ1, with TRDD3 matching 8 bases. Here the J gene came from matching the DNA to germline, since TCRdb omits it. This CDR3 region has 20 residues. Per the germline V gene, CDR1 is TVYSNPD and CDR2 is GDNSRS (reference sequence). V lost 3 bases and J lost 5; bases outside the gene matches: 29.

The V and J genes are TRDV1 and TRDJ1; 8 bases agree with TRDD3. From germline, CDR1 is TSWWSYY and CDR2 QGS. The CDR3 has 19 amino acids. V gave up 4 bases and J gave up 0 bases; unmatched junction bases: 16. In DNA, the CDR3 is TGTGCTCTTGGGGCCCTCCTACGTGGTGGGGGATGGCACACCGATAAACTCATCTTT. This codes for CALGALLRGGGWHTDKLIF.

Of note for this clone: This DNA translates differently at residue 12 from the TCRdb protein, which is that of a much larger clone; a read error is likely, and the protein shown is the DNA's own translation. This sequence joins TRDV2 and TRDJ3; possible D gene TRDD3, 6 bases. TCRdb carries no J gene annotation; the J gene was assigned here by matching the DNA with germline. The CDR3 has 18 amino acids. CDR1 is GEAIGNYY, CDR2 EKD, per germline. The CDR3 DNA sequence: TGTGCCTGTGACACCGTGGGTCCTAGCTCCTGGGGCACCCGACAGATGTTTTTC. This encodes CACDTVGPSSWGTRQMFF.

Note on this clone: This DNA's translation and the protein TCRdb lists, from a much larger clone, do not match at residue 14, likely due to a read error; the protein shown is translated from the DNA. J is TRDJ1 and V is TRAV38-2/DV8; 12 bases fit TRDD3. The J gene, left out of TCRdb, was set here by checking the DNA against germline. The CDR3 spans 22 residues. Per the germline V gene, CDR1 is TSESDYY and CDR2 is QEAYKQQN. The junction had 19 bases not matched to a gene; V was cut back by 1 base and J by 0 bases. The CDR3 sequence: CAYRSPFSVLGDTLAYTDKLIF. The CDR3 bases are TGTGCTTATAGGAGCCCGTTTAGTGTACTGGGGGATACTCTCGCCTACACCGATAAACTCATCTTT.